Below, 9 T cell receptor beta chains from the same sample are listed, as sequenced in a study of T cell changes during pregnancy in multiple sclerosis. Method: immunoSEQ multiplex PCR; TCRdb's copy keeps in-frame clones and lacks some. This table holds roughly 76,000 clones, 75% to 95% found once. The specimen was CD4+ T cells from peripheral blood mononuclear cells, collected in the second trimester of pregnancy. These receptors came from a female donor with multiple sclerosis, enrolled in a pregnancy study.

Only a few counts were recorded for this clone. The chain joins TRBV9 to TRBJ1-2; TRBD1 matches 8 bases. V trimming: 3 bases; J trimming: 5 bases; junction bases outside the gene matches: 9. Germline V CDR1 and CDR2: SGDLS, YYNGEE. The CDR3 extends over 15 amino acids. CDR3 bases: TGTGCCAGCAGCGCATCCGGGACAGGCGCATATGGCTACACCTTC. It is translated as CASSASGTGAYGYTF.

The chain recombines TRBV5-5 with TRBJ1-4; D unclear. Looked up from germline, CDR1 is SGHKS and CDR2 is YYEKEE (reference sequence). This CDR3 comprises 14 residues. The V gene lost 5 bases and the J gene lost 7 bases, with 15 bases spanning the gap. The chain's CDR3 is CASRTALRGEKLFF. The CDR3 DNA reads TGTGCCAGCAGGACCGCCCTAAGAGGTGAAAAACTGTTTTTT.

In nucleotides, the CDR3 is TGTGCCAGCAGCTTCGTCACCGGGGAGCTGTTTTTT. This sequence encodes CASSFVTGELFF. This chain joins TRBV7-9 and TRBJ2-2; D uncertain. The germline V gene has CDR1 SEHNR and CDR2 FQNEAQ (reference sequence). Between the trimmed V and J ends, which lost 3 bases and 4 bases, there was a span of 3 bases. The CDR3 length is 12 residues. The whole variable domain, remainder taken from reference TRBV7-9 and TRBJ2-2, is DTGVSQNPRHKITKRGQNVTFRCDPISEHNRLYWYRQTLGQGPEFLTYFQNEAQLEKSRLLSDRFSAERPKGSFSTLEIQRTEQGDSAMYLCASSFVTGELFFGEGSRLTVL.

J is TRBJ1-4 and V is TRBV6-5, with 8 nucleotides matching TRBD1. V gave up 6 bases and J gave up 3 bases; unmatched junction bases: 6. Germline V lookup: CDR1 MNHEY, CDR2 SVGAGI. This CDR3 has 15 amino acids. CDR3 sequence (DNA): TGTGCCAGCAGCACGGACAGGGCGGCTAATGAAAAACTGTTTTTT. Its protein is CASSTDRAANEKLFF.

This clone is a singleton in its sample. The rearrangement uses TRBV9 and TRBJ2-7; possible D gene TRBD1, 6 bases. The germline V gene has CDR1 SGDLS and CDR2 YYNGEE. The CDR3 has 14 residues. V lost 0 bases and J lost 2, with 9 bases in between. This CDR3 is CASSVGDRTYEQYF. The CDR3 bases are TGTGCCAGCAGCGTAGGCGACAGGACCTACGAGCAGTACTTC. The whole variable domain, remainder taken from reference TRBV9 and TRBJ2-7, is DSGVTQTPKHLITATGQRVTLRCSPRSGDLSVYWYQQSLDQGLQFLIQYYNGEERAKGNILERFSAQQFPDLHSELNLSSLELGDSALYFCASSVGDRTYEQYFGPGTRLTVT.

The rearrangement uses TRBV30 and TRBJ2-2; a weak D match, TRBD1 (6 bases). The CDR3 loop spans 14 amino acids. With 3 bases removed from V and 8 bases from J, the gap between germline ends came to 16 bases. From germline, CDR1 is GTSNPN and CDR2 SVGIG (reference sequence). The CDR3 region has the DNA TGTGCCTGGAGAAGGGCAGGGGTGCTGGGGGAGCTGTTTTTT. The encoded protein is CAWRRAGVLGELFF.

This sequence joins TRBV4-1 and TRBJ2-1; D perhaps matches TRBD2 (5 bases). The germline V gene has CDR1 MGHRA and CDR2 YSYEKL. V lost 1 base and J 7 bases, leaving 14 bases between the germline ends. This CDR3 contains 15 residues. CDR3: CASSQVLGPGNEQFF. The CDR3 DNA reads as TGCGCCAGCAGCCAAGTACTAGGCCCCGGGAATGAGCAGTTCTTC.

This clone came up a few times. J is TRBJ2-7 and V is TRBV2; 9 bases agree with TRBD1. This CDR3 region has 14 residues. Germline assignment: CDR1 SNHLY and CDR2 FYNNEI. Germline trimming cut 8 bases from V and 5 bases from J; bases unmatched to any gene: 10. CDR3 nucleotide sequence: TGTGCCAGCCAGAATAAACAGGGGGCCCACGAGCAGTACTTC. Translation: CASQNKQGAHEQYF.

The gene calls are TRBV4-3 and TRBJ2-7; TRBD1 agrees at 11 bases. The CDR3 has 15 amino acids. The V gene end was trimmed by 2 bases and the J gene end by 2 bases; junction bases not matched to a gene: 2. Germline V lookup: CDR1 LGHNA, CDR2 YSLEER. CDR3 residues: CASSQRTGGTYEQYF. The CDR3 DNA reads TGCGCCAGCAGCCAACGGACAGGGGGCACCTACGAGCAGTACTTC.